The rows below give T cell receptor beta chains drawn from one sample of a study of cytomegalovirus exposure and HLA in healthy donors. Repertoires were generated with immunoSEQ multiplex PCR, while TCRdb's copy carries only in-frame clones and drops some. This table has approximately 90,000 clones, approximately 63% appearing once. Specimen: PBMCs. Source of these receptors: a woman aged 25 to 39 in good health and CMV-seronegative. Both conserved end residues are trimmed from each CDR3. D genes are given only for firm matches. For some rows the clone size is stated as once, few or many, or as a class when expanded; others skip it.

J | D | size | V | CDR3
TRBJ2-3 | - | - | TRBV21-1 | VRHFRDRGAPDTQY
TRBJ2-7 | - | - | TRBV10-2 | ASSELGSYEQY
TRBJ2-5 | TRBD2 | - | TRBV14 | ASSLRLAGGSETQY
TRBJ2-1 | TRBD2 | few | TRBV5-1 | ASSLGGGGTTNEQF
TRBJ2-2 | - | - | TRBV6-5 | ASSYSKRPAGELF
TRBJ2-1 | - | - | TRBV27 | ASSSLPILTYNEQF
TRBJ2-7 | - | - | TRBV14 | ASSRVEGGTYEQY
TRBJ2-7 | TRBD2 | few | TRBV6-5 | ASSYSGGSPYEQY
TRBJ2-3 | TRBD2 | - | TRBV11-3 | ASSLAAGKQY
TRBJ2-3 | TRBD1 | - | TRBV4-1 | ASSHGTGEDTQY
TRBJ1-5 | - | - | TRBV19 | ASSARSGGANNQPQH
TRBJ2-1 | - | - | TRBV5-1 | ASSLGGVAGGEQF
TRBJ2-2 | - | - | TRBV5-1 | ASSGGEGTGELF
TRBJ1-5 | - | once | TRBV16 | ASIPGGGNQPQH
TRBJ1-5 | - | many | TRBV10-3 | AISAGEGGRQPQH
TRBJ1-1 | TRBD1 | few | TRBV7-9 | ASSLVAQGAGRTEAF
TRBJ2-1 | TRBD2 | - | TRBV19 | ASSRGGFYNEQF
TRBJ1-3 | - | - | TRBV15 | ATSRDRGGNTIY
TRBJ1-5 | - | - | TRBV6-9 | ASSPQGFEPQH
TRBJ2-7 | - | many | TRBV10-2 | ASSESGSRKY
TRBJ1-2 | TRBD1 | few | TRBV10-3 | AISETGQGHGYT
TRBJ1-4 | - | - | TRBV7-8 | ASSTVQGLRDNEKLF
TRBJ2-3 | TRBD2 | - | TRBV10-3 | AITSSGSGDTQY
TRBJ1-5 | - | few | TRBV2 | ATREGYSNQPQH
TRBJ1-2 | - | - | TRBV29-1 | SVGFSANYGYT
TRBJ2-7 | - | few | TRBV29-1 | SVLQDYEQY
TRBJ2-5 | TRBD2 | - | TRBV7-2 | ASSLAGGPGTQY
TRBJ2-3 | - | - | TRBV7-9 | ASSLVRSLGTDTQY
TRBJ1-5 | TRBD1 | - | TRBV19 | ASSRDRGGSNQPQH
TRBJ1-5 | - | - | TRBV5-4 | ASSLEANQPQH
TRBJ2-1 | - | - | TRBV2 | ASSRPEGGTAKQF
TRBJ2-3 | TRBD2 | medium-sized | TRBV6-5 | ASSYVRGGPADTQY
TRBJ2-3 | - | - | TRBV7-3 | ASSLAVSDTQY